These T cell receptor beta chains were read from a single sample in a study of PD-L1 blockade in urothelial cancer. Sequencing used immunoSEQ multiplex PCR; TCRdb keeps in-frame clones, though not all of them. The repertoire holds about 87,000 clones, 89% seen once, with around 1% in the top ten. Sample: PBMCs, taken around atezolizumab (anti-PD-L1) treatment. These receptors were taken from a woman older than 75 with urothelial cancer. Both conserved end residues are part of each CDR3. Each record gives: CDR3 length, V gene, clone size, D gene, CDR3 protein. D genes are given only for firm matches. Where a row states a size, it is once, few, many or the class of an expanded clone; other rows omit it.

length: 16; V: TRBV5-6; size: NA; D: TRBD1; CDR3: CASSLGQGAAKNIQYF
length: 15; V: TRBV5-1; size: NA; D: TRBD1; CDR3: CASSRMQGVQETQYF
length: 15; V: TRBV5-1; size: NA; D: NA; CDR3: CASSPQGSSYNEQFF
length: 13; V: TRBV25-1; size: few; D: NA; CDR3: CASSDSYGTEAFF
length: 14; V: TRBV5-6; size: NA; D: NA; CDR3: CASSSPGVRTEAFF
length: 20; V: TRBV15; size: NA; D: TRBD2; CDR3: CATSSPPGLAVAGAYNEQFF
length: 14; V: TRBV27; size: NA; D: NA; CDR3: CASSRVGAQETQYF
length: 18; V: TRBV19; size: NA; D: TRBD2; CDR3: CASSPRLAGVGSYNEQFF
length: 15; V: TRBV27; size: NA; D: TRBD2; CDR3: CASSRGLVREGEQFF
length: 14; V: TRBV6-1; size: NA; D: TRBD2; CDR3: CASRTSGRYNEQFF
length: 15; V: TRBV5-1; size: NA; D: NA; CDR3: CASLDSTSGAGELFF
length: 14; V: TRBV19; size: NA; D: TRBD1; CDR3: CASSPTGTGEKLFF
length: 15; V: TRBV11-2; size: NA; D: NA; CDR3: CASSLEGASNQPQHF
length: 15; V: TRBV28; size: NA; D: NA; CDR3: CASTALRGKVYGYTF
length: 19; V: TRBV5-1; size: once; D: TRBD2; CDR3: CASSLGARLAGDSYNEQFF
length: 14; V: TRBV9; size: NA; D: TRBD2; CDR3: CASSVTGTSVEQFF
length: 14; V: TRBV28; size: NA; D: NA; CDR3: CASRLLDSSYEQYF
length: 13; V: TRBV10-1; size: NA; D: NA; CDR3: CASSPDTNTEAFF
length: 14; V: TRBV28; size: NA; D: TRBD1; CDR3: CASSRQGSGNTIYF
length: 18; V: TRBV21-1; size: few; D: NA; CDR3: CASSPHSGQGESKNIQYF
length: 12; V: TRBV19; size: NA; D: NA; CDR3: CASKGIDYEQYF
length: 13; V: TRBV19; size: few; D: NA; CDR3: CASNAFPTDTQYF
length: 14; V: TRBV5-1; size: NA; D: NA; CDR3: CASSLAGVREKLFF
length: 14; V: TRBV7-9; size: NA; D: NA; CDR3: CASSLAAGTYGYTF
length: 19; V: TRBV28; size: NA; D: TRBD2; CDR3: CASSPTGTSGIERSYEQYF
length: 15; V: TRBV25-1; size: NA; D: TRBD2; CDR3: CASRVGSGSGDTQYF
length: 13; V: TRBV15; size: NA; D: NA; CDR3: CATSRDLAYEQYF
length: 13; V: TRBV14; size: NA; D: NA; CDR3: CASSPRLNNEQFF
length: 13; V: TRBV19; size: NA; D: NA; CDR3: CASSIGNRQTQYF
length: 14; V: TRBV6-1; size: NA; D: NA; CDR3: CASSDLRGNEKLFF
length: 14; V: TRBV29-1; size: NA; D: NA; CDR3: CSVAAPRNQGGYTF
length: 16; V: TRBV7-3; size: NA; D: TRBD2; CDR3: CASSLTGGSSYNEQFF
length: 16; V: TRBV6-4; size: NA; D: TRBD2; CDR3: CASSDRGGRNTGELFF
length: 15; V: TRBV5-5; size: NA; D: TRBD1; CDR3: CASSPGQGSLAEAFF
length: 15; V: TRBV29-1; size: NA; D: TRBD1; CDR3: CSVSGTGGRPLEAFF
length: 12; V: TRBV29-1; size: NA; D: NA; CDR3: CSGGGGNYGYTF
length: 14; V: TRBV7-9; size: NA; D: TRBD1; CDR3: CASSFDRGGTEAFF
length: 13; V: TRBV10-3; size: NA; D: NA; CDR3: CAISGALRYEQYF
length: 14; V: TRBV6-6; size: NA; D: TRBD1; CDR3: CASSYPDRGHEQFF
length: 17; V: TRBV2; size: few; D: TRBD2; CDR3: CASSVRLTSGSLETQYF
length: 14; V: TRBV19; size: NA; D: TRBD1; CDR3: CASRGTGNNYGYTF
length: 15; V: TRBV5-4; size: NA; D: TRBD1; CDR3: CASSTGTGKAGELFF
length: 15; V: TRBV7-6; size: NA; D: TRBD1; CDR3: CASSLSTGGATEAFF
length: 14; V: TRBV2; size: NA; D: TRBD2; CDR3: CASREVAGYNEQFF
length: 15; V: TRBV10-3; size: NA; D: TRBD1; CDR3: CAISESQGGYNEQFF
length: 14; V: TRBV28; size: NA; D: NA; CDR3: CATLGETNTGELFF
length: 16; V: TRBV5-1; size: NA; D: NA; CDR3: CASSLGGGSGYNEQFF